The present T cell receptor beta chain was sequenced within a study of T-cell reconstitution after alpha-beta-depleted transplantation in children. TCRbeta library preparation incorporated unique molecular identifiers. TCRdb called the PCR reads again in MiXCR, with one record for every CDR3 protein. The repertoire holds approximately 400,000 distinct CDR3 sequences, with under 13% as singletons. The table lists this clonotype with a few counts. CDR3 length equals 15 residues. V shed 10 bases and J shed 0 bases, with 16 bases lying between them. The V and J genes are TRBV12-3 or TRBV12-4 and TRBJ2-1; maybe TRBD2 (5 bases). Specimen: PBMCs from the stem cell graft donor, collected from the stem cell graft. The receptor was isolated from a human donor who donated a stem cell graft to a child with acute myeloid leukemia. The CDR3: CATRSIGSSYNEQFF. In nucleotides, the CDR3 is TGTGCCACCCGCTCAATAGGGAGCTCCTACAATGAGCAGTTCTTC.